Presented here are 17 T cell receptor beta chains from one specimen sequenced in a study of cytotoxic CD8 clonotypes in ibrutinib-treated CLL. Using immunoSEQ multiplex PCR, the repertoire was profiled, and TCRdb retains in-frame clones only, with some absent. The repertoire has about 330,000 clones, under 70% of them found once; the top ten carry under 8%. The sequencing here drew on PBMCs, taken after 36 months of ibrutinib treatment. The receptor source for this set is a human donor with chronic lymphocytic leukemia.

The chain has TRBV29-1 and TRBJ2-7; D perhaps matches TRBD2 (5 bases). This CDR3 spans 12 amino acids. Germline-derived CDR1 and CDR2 are SQVTM and ANQGSEA. V was shortened by 6 bases and J by 6 bases, with 15 bases between the two germline ends. The CDR3 sequence: CSVERGTSEQYF. The CDR3, as DNA: TGCAGCGTGGAAAGAGGAACTAGCGAGCAGTACTTC.

CDR3 bases: TGCAGCGCTTTTGACAGGGGCTATGGCTACACCTTC. Amino acid sequence: CSAFDRGYGYTF. This rearrangement joins TRBV29-1 to TRBJ1-2, with 8 bases matching TRBD1. Germline CDR1 is SQVTM and CDR2 is ANQGSEA. V shed 7 bases, J shed 4 bases, and the junction held 5 bases outside the gene matches. The CDR3 is 12 amino acids. Full variable domain (outside the CDR3, taken from reference TRBV29-1 and TRBJ1-2): SAVISQKPSRDICQRGTSLTIQCQVDSQVTMMFWYRQQPGQSLTLIATANQGSEATYESGFVIDKFPISRPNLTFSTLTVSNMSPEDSSIYLCSAFDRGYGYTFGSGTRLTVV.

This clone was seen a handful of times. J is TRBJ1-2 and V is TRBV13; the D is unclear. In germline, CDR1 is PRHDT, CDR2 FYEKMQ (reference sequence). Deletions cut 5 bases from V and 5 bases from J, with 12 bases between. The CDR3 loop spans 13 amino acids. The DNA of the CDR3 is TGTGCCAGCAGCGGGGAGAACGGGTATGGCTACACCTTC. Translating it yields CASSGENGYGYTF.

The chain combines TRBV29-1 with TRBJ2-1; TRBD1 matches at 9 bases. The CDR3 is made up of 13 amino acids. The germline CDR1 and CDR2 sequences are SQVTM and ANQGSEA. V shed 6 bases, J shed 3 bases, and the junction held 3 bases outside the gene matches. CDR3 nucleotide sequence: TGCAGCGTCAGACAGGGGGGCTACAATGAGCAGTTCTTC. This encodes CSVRQGGYNEQFF.

A few counts support this clone. The DNA for the CDR3 is TGTGCCAGCAGCCCTAAGCCTGGCGAGCAGTACTTC. It is translated as CASSPKPGEQYF. The chain combines TRBV13 with TRBJ2-7; D remains ambiguous. V dropped 5 bases and J dropped 6 bases, with 11 bases sitting between them. This CDR3 comprises 12 residues. CDR1 and CDR2 from the germline V gene are PRHDT and FYEKMQ (reference sequence).

This clone was seen more than once but under ten times. The CDR3 loop reads CASSPQGAVGEKLFF. CDR3 DNA sequence: TGCGCCAGCAGCCCCCAGGGGGCAGTCGGTGAAAAACTGTTTTTT. The J gene is TRBJ1-4, the V gene TRBV5-1, with 8 nucleotides matching TRBD1. Looked up from germline, CDR1 is SGHRS and CDR2 is YFSETQ. The length of the CDR3 is 15 residues. Trimming cost V 4 bases and J 7 bases; bases outside gene matches: 9.

Only one count was recorded for this clone. The rearrangement joins TRBV6-5 to TRBJ2-3; 8 nucleotides agree with TRBD1. V shed 4 bases and J 2 bases; nucleotides not matched to a gene: 8. This CDR3 is built from 16 residues. CDR1 MNHEY and CDR2 SVGAGI come from the germline V gene. DNA of the CDR3: TGTGCCAGCAGTTCACCGACAGGGGACCTCACAGATACGCAGTATTTT. Its translation is CASSSPTGDLTDTQYF.

The chain recombines TRBV4-3 with TRBJ2-7, with TRBD2 as a possible D gene (5 bases). Between the trimmed V and J ends, which lost 1 base and 3 bases, there was a span of 13 bases. The germline gives CDR1 LGHNA, CDR2 YSLEER. CDR3 size: 15 residues. The CDR3 sequence is CASSQVAGGSYEQYF. DNA of the CDR3: TGCGCCAGCAGCCAAGTGGCTGGTGGGAGCTACGAGCAGTACTTC.

The chain has TRBV28 and TRBJ2-3; tentative D call: TRBD2 (5 bases). This CDR3 is built from 13 residues. Trimming took 5 bases from V and 0 from J, leaving 6 bases between them. CDR1 and CDR2 (germline): MDHEN, SYDVKM. The CDR3 region has the DNA TGTGCCAGCAGTCGGGGTAGCACAGATACGCAGTATTTT. Translation gives CASSRGSTDTQYF.

The rearrangement links TRBV5-6 to TRBJ1-1; D might be TRBD1 (5 bases). This CDR3 contains 14 residues. Trimming shortened V by 1 base and J by 4 bases, and 11 bases separated the two germline ends. Germline V gene data show CDR1 as SGHDT and CDR2 as YYEEEE. The chain's CDR3 is CASSLTPGGTEAFF. CDR3 nucleotide sequence: TGTGCCAGCAGCTTGACCCCGGGGGGCACTGAAGCTTTCTTT.

The count of this clone is one. J is TRBJ1-5 and V is TRBV14, with D unclear. Germline CDR1 reads SGHDN; CDR2 reads FVKESK. V was trimmed by 0 bases and J by 6 bases, leaving 18 bases between them. The CDR3 has 17 amino acids. This CDR3 reads CASSQDQLVRVIQPQHF. Written as DNA, the CDR3 is TGTGCCAGCAGCCAAGATCAGCTAGTTCGGGTGATTCAGCCCCAGCATTTT.

This clone was seen a few times. This CDR3 reads CASSPYRENEQFF. The CDR3 DNA follows: TGTGCCAGCAGCCCGTACAGGGAGAATGAGCAGTTCTTC. This chain joins TRBV14 and TRBJ2-1; perhaps TRBD1 as D (6 bases). Germline values: CDR1 SGHDN, CDR2 FVKESK. CDR3 length: 13 residues. V lost 4 bases to trimming and J lost 7 bases, with 11 bases between them.

The chain carries TRBV29-1 and TRBJ1-4, with a possible D match to TRBD1 (5 bases). The germline gives CDR1 SQVTM, CDR2 ANQGSEA. V was clipped by 4 bases and J by 4 bases, with 7 bases between them. CDR3 length: 12 amino acids. The CDR3 here is CSVGQLNEKLFF. CDR3 coding DNA: TGCAGCGTTGGACAGCTTAATGAAAAACTGTTTTTT.

The chain carries TRBV11-2 and TRBJ2-1, with D perhaps TRBD1 (6 bases). CDR1 and CDR2 (germline): SGHAT, FQNNGV. V was clipped by 0 bases and J by 5 bases, with 14 bases between them. The CDR3 extends over 16 amino acids. CDR3: CASSLDPRGRDNEQFF. The DNA of the CDR3 is TGTGCCAGCAGCTTAGATCCCAGGGGAAGGGACAATGAGCAGTTCTTC.

The V gene is TRBV5-1, the J gene TRBJ1-6, with 7 bases aligning to TRBD1. CDR1 and CDR2 (germline): SGHRS, YFSETQ. The CDR3 totals 15 residues. The ends lost 4 bases at V and 9 bases at J; junction bases unmatched: 10. This CDR3 reads CASSPGQERVSPLHF. DNA of the CDR3: TGCGCCAGCAGCCCAGGACAGGAGCGGGTTTCACCCCTCCACTTT. Based on the CDR3 plus reference TRBV5-1 and TRBJ1-6, the full variable domain is KAGVTQTPRYLIKTRGQQVTLSCSPISGHRSVSWYQQTPGQGLQFLFEYFSETQRNKGNFPGRFSGRQFSNSRSEMNVSTLELGDSALYLCASSPGQERVSPLHFGNGTRLTVT.

This clone was counted a few times. The V call is TRBV4-1, the J call TRBJ1-2; unclear D gene. V was cut by 8 bases and J by 6 bases, with 16 bases left in between. The germline V gene has CDR1 MGHRA and CDR2 YSYEKL. This CDR3 region has 13 residues. CDR3: CASGKRVDHGYTF. The CDR3 DNA reads TGCGCCAGCGGCAAAAGGGTAGACCATGGCTACACCTTC.

The rearrangement uses TRBV28 and TRBJ1-2; a possible D gene is TRBD1 (6 bases). The germline CDR1 and CDR2 sequences are MDHEN and SYDVKM. V was shortened by 10 bases and J by 5 bases, with 23 bases between the two germline ends. The CDR3 loop spans 15 amino acids. Here the CDR3 reads CATFGQGQPVYGYTF. The CDR3 DNA follows: TGTGCCACCTTCGGGCAGGGGCAACCGGTTTATGGCTACACCTTC.